The TCR beta chain under discussion was sequenced for a study of blood T cell repertoires in COVID-19. Method: immunoSEQ multiplex PCR; TCRdb's copy keeps in-frame clones and lacks some. This table holds about 87,000 clones, around 87% found once. V lost 1 base and J lost 2, with 12 bases in between. The CDR3 length is 15 residues. Germline CDR1 reads MNHNS; CDR2 reads SASEGT. This TCR was sampled from a man between 35 and 55 years old with acute or convalescent COVID-19. The J gene is TRBJ2-7, the V gene TRBV6-1, with D perhaps matching TRBD1 (7 bases). The specimen was peripheral blood. In DNA, the CDR3 is TGTGCCAGCAGTGAAGAGAGCAGGGGGGCCTACGAGCAGTACTTC. It is translated as CASSEESRGAYEQYF.